A single sample is the source of the 5 T cell receptor beta chains below, sequenced in a study of blood T cell repertoires in COVID-19. Assay used: immunoSEQ multiplex PCR; TCRdb lists only in-frame clones, some missing. This sample has about 190,000 clones, with 86% found just once. Sequencing was carried out using PBMCs or T cells enriched from blood (not recorded which). The source of these receptors is a woman aged 25 to 39 who had recovered from COVID-19.

This clone occurred a few times. This chain links TRBV24-1 with TRBJ2-7; D may be TRBD1 (5 bases). Germline V gene data show CDR1 as KGHDR and CDR2 as SFDVKD. The length of the CDR3 is 13 residues. V was pared by 4 bases and J by 4 bases, with 10 bases between. The CDR3 DNA follows: TGTGCCACCAGTGAAACTAACAGGTACGAGCAGTACTTC. As protein: CATSETNRYEQYF.

The chain couples TRBV29-1 to TRBJ2-7, with TRBD2 as a possible D gene (6 bases). Germline V gene lookup returns CDR1 SQVTM and CDR2 ANQGSEA. This CDR3 comprises 17 residues. With 4 bases removed from V and 3 bases from J, the gap between germline ends came to 25 bases. CDR3 DNA sequence: TGCAGCGTTGGGGGACCTGGCCTGGGGCAGGGAGGCTACGAGCAGTACTTC. Translation: CSVGGPGLGQGGYEQYF.

This rearrangement joins TRBV24-1 to TRBJ2-7; a weak D match, TRBD1 (6 bases). Germline loops: CDR1 KGHDR, CDR2 SFDVKD. CDR3 size: 15 residues. V lost 4 bases and J lost 5, with 17 bases in between. The chain's CDR3 is CATSDGPRGTDEQYF. The CDR3 nucleotides read TGTGCCACCAGTGACGGACCCAGGGGAACCGACGAGCAGTACTTC.

V is TRBV7-9 and J is TRBJ2-3, with D possibly matching TRBD1 (6 bases). This CDR3 comprises 13 residues. V gave up 0 bases and J gave up 5 bases, with 6 bases separating them. Per the germline V gene, CDR1 is SEHNR and CDR2 is FQNEAQ (reference sequence). As DNA, the CDR3 is TGTGCCAGCAGCTTAGCGACAGGAGATACGCAGTATTTT. Translated: CASSLATGDTQYF.

This clone was seen once. The chain combines TRBV6-4 with TRBJ1-2; unclear D gene. Between the trimmed V and J ends, which lost 0 bases and 2 bases, there was a span of 7 bases. The germline gives CDR1 MRHNA, CDR2 SNTAGT. The CDR3 loop spans 14 amino acids. In DNA form, the CDR3 reads TGTGCCAGCAGTGACTCCCACAGAAACTATGGCTACACCTTC. Amino acids: CASSDSHRNYGYTF.